This T cell receptor beta chain came from a study of T cells after yellow fever vaccination. This clonotype was found a few times. Germline CDR1 MGHRA, CDR2 YSYEKL. V was clipped by 1 base and J by 5 bases, with 26 bases between them. The CDR3 contains 19 residues. TCRdb used MiXCR to reprocess the 5' RACE reads, holding one entry per CDR3 protein. Of fewer than 450,000 distinct CDR3 sequences listed, roughly 7.5% were seen once; the top ten hold approximately 15%. The sequenced sample was PBMCs, obtained roughly seven weeks after the first yellow fever vaccination. The chain is built from TRBV4-1 and TRBJ1-1; possible D gene TRBD1, 6 bases. The receptor was derived from a man younger than 35 who received the YFV17D yellow fever vaccine. In DNA, the CDR3 is TGCGCCAGCAGCCAAGTAGGATGGGGAGGAGGACAGCTTAGAACTGAAGCTTTCTTT. Amino acids: CASSQVGWGGGQLRTEAFF.